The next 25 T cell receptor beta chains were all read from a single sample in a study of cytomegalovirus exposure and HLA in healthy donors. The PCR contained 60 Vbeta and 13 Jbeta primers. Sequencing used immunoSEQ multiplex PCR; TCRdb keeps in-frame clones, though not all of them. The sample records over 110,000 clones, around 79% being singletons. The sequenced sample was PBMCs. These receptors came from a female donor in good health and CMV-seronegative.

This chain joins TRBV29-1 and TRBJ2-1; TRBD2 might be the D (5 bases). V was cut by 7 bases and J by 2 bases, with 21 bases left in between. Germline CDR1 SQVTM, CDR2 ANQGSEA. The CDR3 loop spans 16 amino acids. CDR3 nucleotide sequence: TGCAGCGCCCACCTGACGGAGGCTACAACCTACAATGAGCAGTTCTTC. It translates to CSAHLTEATTYNEQFF.

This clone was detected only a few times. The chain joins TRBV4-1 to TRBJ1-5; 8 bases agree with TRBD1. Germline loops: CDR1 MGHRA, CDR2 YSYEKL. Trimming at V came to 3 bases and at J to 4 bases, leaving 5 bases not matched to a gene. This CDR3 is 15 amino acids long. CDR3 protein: CASSQTTGVNQPQHF. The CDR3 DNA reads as TGCGCCAGCAGCCAGACGACAGGGGTTAATCAGCCCCAGCATTTT.

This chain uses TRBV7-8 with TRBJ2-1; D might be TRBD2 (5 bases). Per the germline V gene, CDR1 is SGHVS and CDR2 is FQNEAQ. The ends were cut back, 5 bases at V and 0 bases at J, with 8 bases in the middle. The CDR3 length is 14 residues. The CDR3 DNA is TGTGCCAGCAGCGCTAGCAGCTCCTACAATGAGCAGTTCTTC. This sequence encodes CASSASSSYNEQFF.

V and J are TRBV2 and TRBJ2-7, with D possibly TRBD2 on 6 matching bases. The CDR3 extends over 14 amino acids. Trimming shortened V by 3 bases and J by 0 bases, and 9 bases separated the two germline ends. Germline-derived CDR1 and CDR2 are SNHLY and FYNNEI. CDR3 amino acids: CASSEAGSSYEQYF. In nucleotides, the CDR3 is TGTGCCAGCAGTGAGGCCGGGAGCTCCTACGAGCAGTACTTC.

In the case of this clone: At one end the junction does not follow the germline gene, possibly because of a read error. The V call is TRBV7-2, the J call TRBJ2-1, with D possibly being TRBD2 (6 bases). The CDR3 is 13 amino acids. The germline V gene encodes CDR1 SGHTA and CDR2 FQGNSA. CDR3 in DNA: TGTGCCAGCAGCTTAGTAGGAGGGGAACCTACTCTCTTC. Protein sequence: CASSLVGGEPTLF.

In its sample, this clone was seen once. The CDR3 protein is CASSLGLAGETDTQYF. The DNA for the CDR3 is TGTGCCAGCAGCCTCGGACTAGCGGGGGAAACAGATACGCAGTATTTT. The chain combines TRBV7-9 with TRBJ2-3; 13 positions agree with TRBD2. The CDR3 has 16 amino acids. Germline CDR1 reads SEHNR; CDR2 reads FQNEAQ (reference sequence). Trimming at V came to 5 bases and at J to 3 bases, leaving 5 bases not matched to a gene.

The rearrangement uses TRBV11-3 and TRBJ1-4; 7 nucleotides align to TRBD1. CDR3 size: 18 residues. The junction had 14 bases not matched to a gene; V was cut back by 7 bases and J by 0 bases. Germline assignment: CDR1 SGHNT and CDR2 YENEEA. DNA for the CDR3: TGTGCCAGCATCCGGGGACAGACAAGAAGAGCAACTAATGAAAAACTGTTTTTT. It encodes CASIRGQTRRATNEKLFF.

The CDR3: CASSLGSETQYF. CDR3 nucleotide sequence: TGCGCCAGCAGCTTGGGGAGCGAGACCCAGTACTTC. V and J are TRBV5-1 and TRBJ2-5; D is unresolved. CDR3 length: 12 amino acids. V was cut by 0 bases and J by 5 bases, with 5 bases left in between. Germline CDR1 and CDR2: SGHRS and YFSETQ.

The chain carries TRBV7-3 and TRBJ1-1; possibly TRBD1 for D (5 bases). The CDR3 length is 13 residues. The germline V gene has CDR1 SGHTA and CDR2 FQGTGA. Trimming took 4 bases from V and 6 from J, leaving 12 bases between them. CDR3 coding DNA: TGTGCCAGCAGCTCTCACCGCAGGGCTGAAGCTTTCTTT. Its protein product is CASSSHRRAEAFF.

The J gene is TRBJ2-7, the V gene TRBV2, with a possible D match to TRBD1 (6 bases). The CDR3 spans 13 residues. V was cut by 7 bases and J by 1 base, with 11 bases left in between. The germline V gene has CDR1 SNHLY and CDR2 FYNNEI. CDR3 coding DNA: TGTGCCAGCAAGATTGGGACATCCTACGAGCAGTACTTC. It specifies CASKIGTSYEQYF.

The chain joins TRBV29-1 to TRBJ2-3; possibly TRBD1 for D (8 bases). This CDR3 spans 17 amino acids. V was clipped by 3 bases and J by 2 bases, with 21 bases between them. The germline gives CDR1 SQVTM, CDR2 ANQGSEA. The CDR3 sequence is CSVDGGQGLIFTDTQYF. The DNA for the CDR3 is TGCAGCGTTGACGGCGGACAGGGACTAATCTTCACAGATACGCAGTATTTT.

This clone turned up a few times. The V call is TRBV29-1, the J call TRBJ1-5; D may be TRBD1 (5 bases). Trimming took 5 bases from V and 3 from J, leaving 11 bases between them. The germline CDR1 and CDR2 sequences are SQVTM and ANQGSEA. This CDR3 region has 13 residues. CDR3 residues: CSVSSGVNQPQHF. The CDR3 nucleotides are TGCAGCGTTTCTTCGGGGGTCAATCAGCCCCAGCATTTT.

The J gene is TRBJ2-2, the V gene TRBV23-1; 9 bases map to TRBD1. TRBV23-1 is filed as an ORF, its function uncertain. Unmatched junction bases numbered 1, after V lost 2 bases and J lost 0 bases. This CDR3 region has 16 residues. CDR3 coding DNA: TGCGCCAGCAGTCAAGGGACAGGGTCGAACACCGGGGAGCTGTTTTTT. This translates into CASSQGTGSNTGELFF.

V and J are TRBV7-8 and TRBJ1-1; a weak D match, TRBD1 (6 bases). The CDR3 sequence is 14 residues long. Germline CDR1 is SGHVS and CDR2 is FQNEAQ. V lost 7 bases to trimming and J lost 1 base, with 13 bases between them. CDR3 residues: CASTPGHKNTEAFF. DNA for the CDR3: TGTGCCAGCACGCCGGGACACAAGAACACTGAAGCTTTCTTT. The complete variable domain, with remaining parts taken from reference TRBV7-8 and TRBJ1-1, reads GAGVSQSPRYKVAKRGQDVALRCDPISGHVSLFWYQQALGQGPEFLTYFQNEAQLDKSGLPSDRFFAERPEGSVSTLKIQRTQQEDSAVYLCASTPGHKNTEAFFGQGTRLTVV.

This CDR3 is CASPGTRKETQYF. The CDR3 DNA reads TGTGCCAGTCCCGGGACTAGAAAAGAGACCCAGTACTTC. V and J are TRBV2 and TRBJ2-5, with 8 bases lining up with TRBD2. The trim removed 9 bases at V and 3 bases at J, leaving 6 bases unmatched. The CDR3 extends over 13 amino acids. Looked up from germline, CDR1 is SNHLY and CDR2 is FYNNEI.

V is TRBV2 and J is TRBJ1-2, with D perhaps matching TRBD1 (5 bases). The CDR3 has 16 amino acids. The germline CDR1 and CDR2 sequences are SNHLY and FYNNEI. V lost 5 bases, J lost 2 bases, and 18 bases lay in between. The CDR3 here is CASSPGGEFPNYGYTF. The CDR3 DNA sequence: TGTGCCAGCAGTCCCGGAGGGGAATTTCCAAACTATGGCTACACCTTC.

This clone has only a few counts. Here the CDR3 reads CASSNRVEETQYF. In nucleotides, the CDR3 is TGTGCCAGCAGTAACAGGGTTGAAGAGACCCAGTACTTC. The V and J genes are TRBV6-5 and TRBJ2-5, with a tentative D call TRBD1 (6 bases). CDR1 is MNHEY and CDR2 is SVGAGI in the germline V gene. The V gene lost 5 bases and the J gene lost 3 bases, with 10 bases spanning the gap. This CDR3 comprises 13 residues.

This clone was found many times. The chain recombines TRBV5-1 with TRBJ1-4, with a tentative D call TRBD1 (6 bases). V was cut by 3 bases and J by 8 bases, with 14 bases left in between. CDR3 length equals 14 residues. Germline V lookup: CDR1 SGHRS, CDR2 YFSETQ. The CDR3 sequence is CASSSLGGGEKLFF. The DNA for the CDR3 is TGCGCCAGCAGCTCTCTGGGGGGGGGCGAAAAACTGTTTTTT.

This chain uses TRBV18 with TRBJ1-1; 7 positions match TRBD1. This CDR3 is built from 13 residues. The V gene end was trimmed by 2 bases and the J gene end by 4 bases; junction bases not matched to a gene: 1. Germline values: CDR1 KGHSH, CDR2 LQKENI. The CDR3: CASSPDRATEAFF. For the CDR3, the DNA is TGTGCCAGCTCACCAGACAGGGCCACTGAAGCTTTCTTT.

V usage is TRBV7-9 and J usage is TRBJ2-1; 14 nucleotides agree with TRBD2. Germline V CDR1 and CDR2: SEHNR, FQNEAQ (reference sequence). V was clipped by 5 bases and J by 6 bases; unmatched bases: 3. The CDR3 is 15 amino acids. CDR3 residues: CASSPGLAGANEQFF. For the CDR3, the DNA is TGTGCCAGCAGCCCGGGACTAGCGGGGGCCAATGAGCAGTTCTTC.

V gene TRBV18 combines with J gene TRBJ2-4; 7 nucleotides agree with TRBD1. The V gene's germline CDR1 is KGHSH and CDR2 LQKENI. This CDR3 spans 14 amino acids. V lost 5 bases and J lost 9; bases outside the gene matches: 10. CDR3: CASSTGVGESIQYF. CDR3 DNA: TGTGCCAGCTCAACAGGGGTAGGGGAGAGCATTCAGTACTTC.

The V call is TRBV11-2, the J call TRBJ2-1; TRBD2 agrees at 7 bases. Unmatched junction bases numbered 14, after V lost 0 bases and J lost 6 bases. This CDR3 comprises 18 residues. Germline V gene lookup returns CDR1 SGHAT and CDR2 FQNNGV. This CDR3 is CASSLDYPLAEGGNEQFF. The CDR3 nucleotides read TGTGCCAGCAGCTTAGACTACCCCCTAGCGGAGGGTGGCAATGAGCAGTTCTTC.

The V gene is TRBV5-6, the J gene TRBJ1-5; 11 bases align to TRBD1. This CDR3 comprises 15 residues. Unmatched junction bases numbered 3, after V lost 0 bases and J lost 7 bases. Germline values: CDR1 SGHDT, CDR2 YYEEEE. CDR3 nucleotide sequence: TGTGCCAGCAGCTTGGGGGGGACAGGGGGGCAGCCCCAGCATTTT. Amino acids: CASSLGGTGGQPQHF.

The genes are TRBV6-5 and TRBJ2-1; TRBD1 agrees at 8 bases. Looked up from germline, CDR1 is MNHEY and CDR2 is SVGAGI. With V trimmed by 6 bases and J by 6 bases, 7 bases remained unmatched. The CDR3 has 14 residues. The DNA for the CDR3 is TGTGCCAGCAGCCCCGACAGGGGCCGCAATGAGCAGTTCTTC. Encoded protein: CASSPDRGRNEQFF.

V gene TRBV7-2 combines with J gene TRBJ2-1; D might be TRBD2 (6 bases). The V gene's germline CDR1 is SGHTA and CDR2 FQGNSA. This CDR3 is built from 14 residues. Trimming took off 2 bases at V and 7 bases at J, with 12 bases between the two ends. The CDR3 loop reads CASSLNWGVNEQFF. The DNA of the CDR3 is TGTGCCAGCAGCTTAAACTGGGGGGTAAATGAGCAGTTCTTC.